This is a list of T cell receptor beta chains from one sample in a study of vaccination effects on CD4 cells after COVID-19. TCRdb's copy holds only in-frame clones and misses some; the assay was immunoSEQ multiplex PCR. The repertoire holds 70,000 to 75,000 clones, with about 74% as singletons. Their specific antigens are unknown. The specimen was CD4+ T cells from PBMCs cultured without peptide, collected before COVID-19 vaccination. The receptors were sampled from a human donor who received a COVID-19 vaccine. Both conserved end residues are part of each CDR3. Each record gives: J gene, D gene, clone size, V gene, CDR3 DNA, CDR3 protein. D genes are given only for firm matches. Not every row has a clone size; where given, it reads once, few, many or a size class.

>TRBJ2-2|TRBD1|-|TRBV5-1
TGCGCCAGCAGCTTGAACCCGACAGGGTTCAGCGGGGAGCTGTTTTTT
CASSLNPTGFSGELFF
>TRBJ2-2|-|-|TRBV6-5
TGTGCCAGCACCCCTATCTTTAGAACCACCGGGGAGCTGTTTTTT
CASTPIFRTTGELFF
>TRBJ1-2|TRBD1|-|TRBV5-1
TGCGCCAGCACTTTCACAGCCGGGACAGCTTATGGCTACACCTTC
CASTFTAGTAYGYTF
>TRBJ2-2|-|few|TRBV3-1/TRBV3-2
TGTGCCAGCAGCGATCGCAGGGGGAACACCGGGGAGCTGTTTTTT
CASSDRRGNTGELFF
>TRBJ2-5|-|-|TRBV24-1
TGTGCCACCAGTGCCCCGAGGGCGGGCTACCAAGAGACCCAGTACTTC
CATSAPRAGYQETQYF
>TRBJ1-1|-|-|TRBV5-1
TGCGCCAGCAGCTTGGTTGGGGGACTGAACACTGAAGCTTTCTTT
CASSLVGGLNTEAFF
>TRBJ1-3|TRBD1|once|TRBV18
TGTGCCAGCTCACCAAGGGGGCCTGGAAACACCATATATTTT
CASSPRGPGNTIYF
>TRBJ2-1|TRBD1|-|TRBV10-3
TGTGCCATCAGTGACAGACAGGGGTCGAAGATAAAAAGCTCCTACAATGAGCAGTTCTTC
CAISDRQGSKIKSSYNEQFF
>TRBJ1-2|TRBD1|-|TRBV4-1
TGCGCCAGCAGCGCAATAGCGGCAGGGGGCTCCGATGGCTACACCTTC
CASSAIAAGGSDGYTF
>TRBJ2-1|TRBD2|-|TRBV5-6
TGTGCCAGCAGTCCCCGGGGGGGCTCTTACAATGAGCAGTTCTTC
CASSPRGGSYNEQFF
>TRBJ2-3|-|-|TRBV5-1
TGCGCCAGCAGCTTTGACAGGGAGGGAGATACGCAGTATTTT
CASSFDREGDTQYF
>TRBJ2-6|-|-|TRBV19
TGTGCCAGTAGTATACAGTCTGGGGCCAACGTCCTGACTTTC
CASSIQSGANVLTF
>TRBJ1-1|-|-|TRBV7-3
TGTGCCAGCAGCTTGTTAGCAGGGGACACTGAAGCTTTCTTT
CASSLLAGDTEAFF
>TRBJ2-5|-|once|TRBV14
TGTGCCAGCAGCCAGAGCCTAGAGACCCAGTACTTC
CASSQSLETQYF
>TRBJ1-2|-|-|TRBV28
TGTGCCAGCAGTTACCTCACAAGGGAGGGCTATGGCTACACCTTC
CASSYLTREGYGYTF
>TRBJ1-6|TRBD1|-|TRBV5-4
TGTGCCAGCAGCTGGGACAGGAATTCACCCCTCCACTTT
CASSWDRNSPLHF
>TRBJ2-3|-|-|TRBV6-2/TRBV6-3
TGTGCCAGCAGTCTTGTCGTTTGGGGTACGCAGTATTTT
CASSLVVWGTQYF
>TRBJ2-2|TRBD1|-|TRBV5-6
TGTGCCAGCAGCTCCGGGACAGTGAACACCGGGGAGCTGTTTTTT
CASSSGTVNTGELFF
>TRBJ2-3|-|-|TRBV5-1
TGCGCCAGCAGCCTCGGGGGAGGCACAGATACGCAGTATTTT
CASSLGGGTDTQYF
>TRBJ2-4|TRBD1|-|TRBV4-1
TGCGCCAGCAGCCAGACCGGGACAGAAAAAAACATTCAGTACTTC
CASSQTGTEKNIQYF
>TRBJ2-3|TRBD2|once|TRBV3-1/TRBV3-2
TGTGCCAGCAGCCGAGTCGGGGGGAGCACAGATACGCAGTATTTT
CASSRVGGSTDTQYF
>TRBJ2-5|-|-|TRBV19
TGTGCCAGTAAAGGACTGGCCCAAGAGACCCAGTACTTC
CASKGLAQETQYF
>TRBJ2-6|TRBD1|-|TRBV5-6
TGTGCCAGCAGCCCAACCGGGACAGGGCCCATCTCTGGGGCCAACGTCCTGACTTTC
CASSPTGTGPISGANVLTF
>TRBJ1-2|-|-|TRBV7-2
TGTGCCAGCAGCTTAGATCCCAACCCTAACTATGGCTACACCTTC
CASSLDPNPNYGYTF
>TRBJ1-1|-|-|TRBV7-2
TGTGCCAGCAGCTTCAAGGGGCTTGACACTGAAGCTTTCTTT
CASSFKGLDTEAFF
>TRBJ2-2|TRBD2|-|TRBV7-8
TGTGCCAGCACCTCGCCTAGCGGGGCGGCCGGGAACACCGGGGAGCTGTTTTTT
CASTSPSGAAGNTGELFF
>TRBJ1-2|-|-|TRBV4-1
TGCGCCAGCAGCCAAGACAATTACAGGGATGGTGGCTACACCTTC
CASSQDNYRDGGYTF
>TRBJ1-1|-|-|TRBV6-2/TRBV6-3
TGTGCCAGCAGTTACTCCGGGGGTCCCACTGAAGCTTTCTTT
CASSYSGGPTEAFF
>TRBJ2-5|TRBD1|few|TRBV2
TGTGCCAGCAGTCGGGACAGCCAAGAGACCCAGTACTTC
CASSRDSQETQYF
>TRBJ2-5|-|-|TRBV18
TGTGCCAGCTCACCAGATGACCGAGGCACATTCCAGTACTTC
CASSPDDRGTFQYF
>TRBJ1-1|TRBD1|-|TRBV5-6
TGTGCCAGCAGCTCGACAGGGTATATCGCTGAAGCTTTCTTT
CASSSTGYIAEAFF
>TRBJ2-2|-|-|TRBV9
TGTGCCAGCAGCGTAAGAACAGGGTGGGCCGGGGAGCTGTTTTTT
CASSVRTGWAGELFF
>TRBJ1-1|-|-|TRBV10-1
TGCGCCAGCAGTGAGTCGGATAGGCAAGCTGAAGCTTTCTTT
CASSESDRQAEAFF
>TRBJ1-1|-|-|TRBV28
TGTGCCAGCAGTTTAGTCGAGAACACTGAAGCTTTCTTT
CASSLVENTEAFF
>TRBJ2-3|-|-|TRBV4-1
TGCGCCAGCAGGGCCCTGCGGGGACGCTCGGGAGATACGCAGTATTTT
CASRALRGRSGDTQYF
>TRBJ1-6|-|-|TRBV6-6
TGTGCCAGCAGTAGATCCGGGACGCTGGATAATTCACCCCTCCACTTT
CASSRSGTLDNSPLHF
>TRBJ1-2|-|-|TRBV9
TGTGCCAGCAGCGTCCCAGGGAGCGAAGGAGGCTACACCTTC
CASSVPGSEGGYTF
>TRBJ1-3|-|-|TRBV5-6
TGTGCCAGCAGCTTATTTGATCGGACAGCCTCTGGAAACACCATATATTTT
CASSLFDRTASGNTIYF
>TRBJ2-3|TRBD2|-|TRBV24-1
TGTGCCACCAGTGATTACCCTAGCGGGGCCACAGATACGCAGTATTTT
CATSDYPSGATDTQYF
>TRBJ2-3|TRBD1|-|TRBV24-1
TGTGCCACCAGTGATTCCGGGACAGTCACAGATACGCAGTATTTT
CATSDSGTVTDTQYF
>TRBJ2-5|-|-|TRBV28
TGTGCCGCCCGGACAGCAGTCCAAGAGACCCAGTACTTC
CAARTAVQETQYF
>TRBJ1-2|-|-|TRBV12-5
TGTGCTAGTGGTTTGGCCGGAGACGCCAACTATGGCTACACCTTC
CASGLAGDANYGYTF
>TRBJ1-4|TRBD1|-|TRBV5-1
TGCGCCAGCAGCCCACCTCAGGGGGGAGGTGAAAAACTGTTTTTT
CASSPPQGGGEKLFF